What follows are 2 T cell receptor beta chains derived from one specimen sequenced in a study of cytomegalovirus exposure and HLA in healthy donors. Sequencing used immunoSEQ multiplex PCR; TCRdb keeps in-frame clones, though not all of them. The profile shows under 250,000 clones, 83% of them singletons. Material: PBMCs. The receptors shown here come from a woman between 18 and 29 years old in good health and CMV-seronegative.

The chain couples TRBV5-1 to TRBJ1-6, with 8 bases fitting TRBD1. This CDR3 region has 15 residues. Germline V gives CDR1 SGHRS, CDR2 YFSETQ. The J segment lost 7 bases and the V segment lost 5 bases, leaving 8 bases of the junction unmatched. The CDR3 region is CASREDRVPNSPLHF. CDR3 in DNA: TGCGCCAGCAGAGAGGACAGGGTTCCCAATTCACCCCTCCACTTT.

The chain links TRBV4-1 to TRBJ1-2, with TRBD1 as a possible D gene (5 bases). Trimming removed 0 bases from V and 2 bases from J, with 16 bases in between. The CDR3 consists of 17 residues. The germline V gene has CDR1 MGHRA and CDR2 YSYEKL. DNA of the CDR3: TGCGCCAGCAGCCAAGATGTATCCTTGGCAGGGAACTATGGCTACACCTTC. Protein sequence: CASSQDVSLAGNYGYTF.